A selection of T cell receptor beta chains follows, all from one sample in a study of T cell responses to AZD1222 COVID-19 vaccine. Clones were sequenced by immunoSEQ multiplex PCR, and TCRdb holds only the in-frame ones, with some missing. Of some 110,000 clones detected, approximately 90% appear once; the ten largest clones hold about 1.5%. Sequencing used peripheral blood, obtained on day 0 of AZD1222 vaccination. Receptors were obtained from an adult in good health. CDR3s include the opening cysteine and the closing phenylalanine or tryptophan. D genes are given only for firm matches. Size is stated for part of the rows, as once, few or many counts, or as a class when the clone is expanded.

d_gene: TRBD1
len: 17
abundance: NA
v_gene: TRBV18
j_gene: TRBJ2-3
CDR3nt: TGTGCCAGCTCCCTATCGGCCGGGACAGGGAGCCCAGATACGCAGTATTTT
CDR3aa: CASSLSAGTGSPDTQYF

d_gene: NA
len: 10
abundance: NA
v_gene: TRBV20-1
j_gene: TRBJ1-2
CDR3nt: TGCAGTGCTAGAATGGGGGGCTACACCTTC
CDR3aa: CSARMGGYTF

d_gene: NA
len: 14
abundance: NA
v_gene: TRBV2
j_gene: TRBJ1-2
CDR3nt: TGTGCCACTCGAAAGGGAGGGCCCGACTATGGCTACACCTTC
CDR3aa: CATRKGGPDYGYTF

d_gene: NA
len: 12
abundance: NA
v_gene: TRBV12-3/TRBV12-4
j_gene: TRBJ1-1
CDR3nt: TGTGCCAGCAGTCTGGGTAGCACTGAAGCTTTCTTT
CDR3aa: CASSLGSTEAFF

d_gene: NA
len: 14
abundance: NA
v_gene: TRBV25-1
j_gene: TRBJ2-7
CDR3nt: TGTGCCAGCAGCTCCATTGGTAGAGGGGCCGAGCAGTACTTC
CDR3aa: CASSSIGRGAEQYF

d_gene: NA
len: 14
abundance: NA
v_gene: TRBV5-5
j_gene: TRBJ2-7
CDR3nt: TGTGCCAGCAGGTCAGGCGGGCCAGCCTACGAGCAGTACTTC
CDR3aa: CASRSGGPAYEQYF

d_gene: NA
len: 15
abundance: NA
v_gene: TRBV10-3
j_gene: TRBJ2-3
CDR3nt: TGTGCCATCAGTTTGAATCCCCGGACCACAGATACGCAGTATTTT
CDR3aa: CAISLNPRTTDTQYF

d_gene: NA
len: 13
abundance: NA
v_gene: TRBV30
j_gene: TRBJ2-3
CDR3nt: TGTGCCTGGAGAGCCCACACAGGGGATACGCAGTATTTT
CDR3aa: CAWRAHTGDTQYF

d_gene: NA
len: 15
abundance: NA
v_gene: TRBV7-2
j_gene: TRBJ1-4
CDR3nt: TGTGCCAGCAGCTTAGCGCGGCAGTTAAATGAAAAACTGTTTTTT
CDR3aa: CASSLARQLNEKLFF

d_gene: NA
len: 14
abundance: NA
v_gene: TRBV7-9
j_gene: TRBJ2-3
CDR3nt: TGTGCCAGCAGCTTTGGGATTAGCACAGATACGCAGTATTTT
CDR3aa: CASSFGISTDTQYF

d_gene: NA
len: 15
abundance: NA
v_gene: TRBV2
j_gene: TRBJ2-2
CDR3nt: TGTGCCAGCAGTCCCGGGGCGGCTAACACCGGGGAGCTGTTTTTT
CDR3aa: CASSPGAANTGELFF

d_gene: TRBD1
len: 15
abundance: NA
v_gene: TRBV7-2
j_gene: TRBJ2-7
CDR3nt: TGTGCCAGCAGCTTAACAGGGGGGAGCTCCTACGAGCAGTACTTC
CDR3aa: CASSLTGGSSYEQYF

d_gene: NA
len: 14
abundance: NA
v_gene: TRBV18
j_gene: TRBJ1-5
CDR3nt: TGTGCCAGCTCACCCGGAGCGGGCAATCAGCCCCAGCATTTT
CDR3aa: CASSPGAGNQPQHF

d_gene: NA
len: 12
abundance: once
v_gene: TRBV3-1/TRBV3-2
j_gene: TRBJ2-5
CDR3nt: TGTGCCAGCAGCCCGTACCAAGAGACCCAGTACTTC
CDR3aa: CASSPYQETQYF

d_gene: TRBD2
len: 15
abundance: once
v_gene: TRBV11-2
j_gene: TRBJ2-3
CDR3nt: TGTGCCAGCAGCTTGGGACTAGCGGTCACAGATACGCAGTATTTT
CDR3aa: CASSLGLAVTDTQYF

d_gene: NA
len: 14
abundance: NA
v_gene: TRBV6-5
j_gene: TRBJ2-3
CDR3nt: TGTGCCAGCAGCCCCGGGCAGGCAACAGATACGCAGTATTTT
CDR3aa: CASSPGQATDTQYF

d_gene: NA
len: 15
abundance: once
v_gene: TRBV11-2
j_gene: TRBJ1-6
CDR3nt: TGTGCCAGCAAGGGGTTGCGAGCCGATAATTCACCCCTCCACTTT
CDR3aa: CASKGLRADNSPLHF

d_gene: NA
len: 15
abundance: NA
v_gene: TRBV6-1
j_gene: TRBJ1-2
CDR3nt: TGTGCCAGCAGTGAAGCGGTAGCGCCTAACTATGGCTACACCTTC
CDR3aa: CASSEAVAPNYGYTF

d_gene: TRBD1
len: 14
abundance: NA
v_gene: TRBV2
j_gene: TRBJ1-2
CDR3nt: TGTGCCAGCAGTGGGGACAGTCCTAACTATGGCTACACCTTC
CDR3aa: CASSGDSPNYGYTF

d_gene: NA
len: 14
abundance: NA
v_gene: TRBV27
j_gene: TRBJ1-5
CDR3nt: TGTGCCAGCAGTTTTGGGGGTAGCAATCAGCCCCAGCATTTT
CDR3aa: CASSFGGSNQPQHF

d_gene: NA
len: 12
abundance: NA
v_gene: TRBV30
j_gene: TRBJ1-1
CDR3nt: TGTGCCTGGAGTGGGGGGGGCCCTGAAGCTTTCTTT
CDR3aa: CAWSGGGPEAFF

d_gene: NA
len: 14
abundance: NA
v_gene: TRBV30
j_gene: TRBJ1-5
CDR3nt: TGTGCCTGGAGTGGGCGCAGGATTAATCAGCCCCAGCATTTT
CDR3aa: CAWSGRRINQPQHF

d_gene: TRBD2
len: 17
abundance: once
v_gene: TRBV5-1
j_gene: TRBJ2-3
CDR3nt: TGCGCCAGCAGCTTGGTGGGACTAGCGGGGGGCACAGATACGCAGTATTTT
CDR3aa: CASSLVGLAGGTDTQYF

d_gene: TRBD1
len: 13
abundance: NA
v_gene: TRBV28
j_gene: TRBJ1-5
CDR3nt: TGTGCCAGCTCAGACAGGGTGTTTCAGCCCCAGCATTTT
CDR3aa: CASSDRVFQPQHF

d_gene: NA
len: 13
abundance: NA
v_gene: TRBV6-5
j_gene: TRBJ1-5
CDR3nt: TGTGCCAGCAGTTATACAGGTCGACAGCCCCAGCATTTT
CDR3aa: CASSYTGRQPQHF

d_gene: NA
len: 13
abundance: NA
v_gene: TRBV2
j_gene: TRBJ1-2
CDR3nt: TGTGCCAGCAGTGGTGGAGGGTCGACGAGCTACACCTTC
CDR3aa: CASSGGGSTSYTF

d_gene: NA
len: 12
abundance: once
v_gene: TRBV7-9
j_gene: TRBJ2-2
CDR3nt: TGTGCCAGCAGCACACAGACCGGGGAGCTGTTTTTT
CDR3aa: CASSTQTGELFF

d_gene: TRBD2
len: 14
abundance: NA
v_gene: TRBV5-1
j_gene: TRBJ2-1
CDR3nt: TGCGCCAGCAGGGGACTAGCGGAATCGACTGAGCAGTTCTTC
CDR3aa: CASRGLAESTEQFF

d_gene: NA
len: 12
abundance: NA
v_gene: TRBV30
j_gene: TRBJ2-7
CDR3nt: TGTGCCTGGAGTGTACTTGGGAACGAGCAGTACTTC
CDR3aa: CAWSVLGNEQYF

d_gene: NA
len: 15
abundance: NA
v_gene: TRBV5-1
j_gene: TRBJ2-1
CDR3nt: TGCGCCAGCAGCTTGAGAGGGACGGAGTACAATGAGCAGTTCTTC
CDR3aa: CASSLRGTEYNEQFF

d_gene: TRBD2
len: 14
abundance: NA
v_gene: TRBV7-8
j_gene: TRBJ2-4
CDR3nt: TGTGCCAGCAGCAACCGACTAGCAGGGAACATTCAGTACTTC
CDR3aa: CASSNRLAGNIQYF

d_gene: NA
len: 16
abundance: NA
v_gene: TRBV19
j_gene: TRBJ1-5
CDR3nt: TGTGCCAGTAGTATATCAGTTTGGGGCGAGGGTCAGCCCCAGCATTTT
CDR3aa: CASSISVWGEGQPQHF

d_gene: NA
len: 13
abundance: NA
v_gene: TRBV30
j_gene: TRBJ1-1
CDR3nt: TGTGCCTGGAGTAGTCACTTGAACACTGAAGCTTTCTTT
CDR3aa: CAWSSHLNTEAFF

d_gene: TRBD1
len: 12
abundance: NA
v_gene: TRBV19
j_gene: TRBJ2-5
CDR3nt: TGTGCCAGTAGTGACAGGGTAGAGACCCAGTACTTC
CDR3aa: CASSDRVETQYF

d_gene: TRBD2
len: 14
abundance: NA
v_gene: TRBV6-5
j_gene: TRBJ2-3
CDR3nt: TGTGCCAGCAGTTGGCGGGGGGGCACAGATACGCAGTATTTT
CDR3aa: CASSWRGGTDTQYF

d_gene: TRBD1
len: 14
abundance: NA
v_gene: TRBV5-1
j_gene: TRBJ1-2
CDR3nt: TGCGCCAGCAGCCCACAGGGGGGGAACTATGGCTACACCTTC
CDR3aa: CASSPQGGNYGYTF

d_gene: TRBD1
len: 14
abundance: NA
v_gene: TRBV3-1/TRBV3-2
j_gene: TRBJ2-7
CDR3nt: TGTGCCAGCAGCCAAGGGACAGGGGGCTTCGAGCAGTACTTC
CDR3aa: CASSQGTGGFEQYF

d_gene: NA
len: 16
abundance: NA
v_gene: TRBV7-2
j_gene: TRBJ1-3
CDR3nt: TGTGCCAGCAGCCCGCCCCGGGCCTTCTCTGGAAACACCATATATTTT
CDR3aa: CASSPPRAFSGNTIYF

d_gene: TRBD1
len: 17
abundance: NA
v_gene: TRBV7-9
j_gene: TRBJ1-1
CDR3nt: TGTGCCAGCAGCTTAGTTTGGGTTAGACAGGGAGAACCTGAAGCTTTCTTT
CDR3aa: CASSLVWVRQGEPEAFF

d_gene: NA
len: 12
abundance: few
v_gene: TRBV19
j_gene: TRBJ2-3
CDR3nt: TGTGCCAGTAGGCAATCGGGTGATACGCAGTATTTT
CDR3aa: CASRQSGDTQYF

d_gene: TRBD1
len: 16
abundance: NA
v_gene: TRBV5-1
j_gene: TRBJ2-3
CDR3nt: TGCGCCAGCAGCACCCACAGGGGTGGATTTCTGGATACGCAGTATTTT
CDR3aa: CASSTHRGGFLDTQYF

d_gene: NA
len: 17
abundance: once
v_gene: TRBV7-2
j_gene: TRBJ1-5
CDR3nt: TGTGCCAGCAGCTTAGTCGGGGGGGCGCGAGTGAATCAGCCCCAGCATTTT
CDR3aa: CASSLVGGARVNQPQHF

d_gene: NA
len: 14
abundance: NA
v_gene: TRBV5-1
j_gene: TRBJ2-1
CDR3nt: TGCGCCAGCAGCTTGCCGGAGACAGTAAATGAGCAGTTCTTC
CDR3aa: CASSLPETVNEQFF

d_gene: NA
len: 15
abundance: NA
v_gene: TRBV6-2/TRBV6-3
j_gene: TRBJ2-7
CDR3nt: TGTGCCAGCAGTTACTCGAACAGATACTACTACGAGCAGTACTTC
CDR3aa: CASSYSNRYYYEQYF

d_gene: NA
len: 14
abundance: NA
v_gene: TRBV19
j_gene: TRBJ1-4
CDR3nt: TGTGCCAGTAGTAATCAGGGGTATAATGAAAAACTGTTTTTT
CDR3aa: CASSNQGYNEKLFF

d_gene: NA
len: 15
abundance: NA
v_gene: TRBV12-5
j_gene: TRBJ1-2
CDR3nt: TGTGCTAGTGGTTTGGTACAGCCAGGGAGGATGGGCTACACCTTC
CDR3aa: CASGLVQPGRMGYTF

d_gene: NA
len: 12
abundance: NA
v_gene: TRBV12-3/TRBV12-4
j_gene: TRBJ1-2
CDR3nt: TGTGCCAGCAGTTTAGCGCTGGGGGTCTACACCTTC
CDR3aa: CASSLALGVYTF

d_gene: NA
len: 16
abundance: NA
v_gene: TRBV18
j_gene: TRBJ1-3
CDR3nt: TGTGCCAGCTCGCCCCGGGACGTATCCTCTGGAAACACCATATATTTT
CDR3aa: CASSPRDVSSGNTIYF

d_gene: TRBD1
len: 14
abundance: NA
v_gene: TRBV5-4
j_gene: TRBJ2-7
CDR3nt: TGTGCCAGCAGCTCCGCAGGGGGTTCCTACGAGCAGTACTTC
CDR3aa: CASSSAGGSYEQYF

d_gene: NA
len: 11
abundance: NA
v_gene: TRBV5-1
j_gene: TRBJ1-6
CDR3nt: TGCGCCAGCCGCCCCAATTCACCCCTCCACTTT
CDR3aa: CASRPNSPLHF

d_gene: NA
len: 12
abundance: NA
v_gene: TRBV5-1
j_gene: TRBJ2-2
CDR3nt: TGCGCCAGCAGCATGAACACCGGGGAGCTGTTTTTT
CDR3aa: CASSMNTGELFF

d_gene: NA
len: 10
abundance: NA
v_gene: TRBV20-1
j_gene: TRBJ1-1
CDR3nt: TGCAGTGCTAGATCAGCTATTCCTTTCTTT
CDR3aa: CSARSAIPFF

d_gene: NA
len: 11
abundance: NA
v_gene: TRBV6-6
j_gene: TRBJ1-3
CDR3nt: TGTGCCAGCAGTTTCAGAAACACCATATATTTT
CDR3aa: CASSFRNTIYF

d_gene: NA
len: 12
abundance: once
v_gene: TRBV7-9
j_gene: TRBJ1-1
CDR3nt: TGTGCCAGCACCCCTAGGTCTGCTGAAGCTTTCTTT
CDR3aa: CASTPRSAEAFF